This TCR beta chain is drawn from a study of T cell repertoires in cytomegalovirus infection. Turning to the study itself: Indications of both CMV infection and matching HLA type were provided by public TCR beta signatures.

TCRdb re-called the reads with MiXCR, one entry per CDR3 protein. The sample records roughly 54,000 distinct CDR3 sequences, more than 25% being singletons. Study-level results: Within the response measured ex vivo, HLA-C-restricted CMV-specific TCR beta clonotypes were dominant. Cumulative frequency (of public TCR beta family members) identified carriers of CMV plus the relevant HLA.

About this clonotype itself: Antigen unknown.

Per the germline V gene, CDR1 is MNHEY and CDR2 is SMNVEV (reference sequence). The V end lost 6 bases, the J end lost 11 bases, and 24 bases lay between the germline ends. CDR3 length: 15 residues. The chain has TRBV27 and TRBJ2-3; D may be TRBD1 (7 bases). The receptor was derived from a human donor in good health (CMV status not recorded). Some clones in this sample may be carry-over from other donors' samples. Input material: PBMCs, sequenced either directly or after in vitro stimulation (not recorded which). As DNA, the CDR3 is TGTGCCAGCAGCCCAGGGGGATTTAGCGGACGCGGGCAGTATTTT. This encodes CASSPGGFSGRGQYF.